The clone carrying this T cell receptor (beta chain) was seen only a few times. The antigen is unknown. Regarding treatment: oral pan-JAK inhibitor, 5-10 mg twice daily. Starting from PBMCs, sorting isolated CD4+ and CD8+ T cells. RNA extraction was followed by reverse transcription into cDNA, which acted as the sequencing template. Profiling relied on immunoSEQ multiplex PCR, and the TCRdb table lists in-frame clones only, not all of them. This table has about 220,000 clones, 50% to 60% appearing once. This sample is drawn from a study of CD8+ T cells in alopecia areata. Across the whole study: Treated patients received oral tofacitinib, 5 to 10 mg twice daily. Patients took tofacitinib for 6 to 18 months, followed by 6 drug-free months.

Whole-study results and caveats: Clonality in the scalp and expanded CD8+ clones ranked among the top 100 were significantly decreased by tofacitinib.

The length of the CDR3 is 13 residues. Looked up from germline, CDR1 is SGHDN and CDR2 is FVKESK. V dropped 4 bases and J dropped 9 bases, with 10 bases sitting between them. The genes are TRBV14 and TRBJ1-6; D gene uncertain. The source was CD4+ T cells sorted from blood, collected at week 4, from a patient treated with tofacitinib. The TCR was taken from a human donor with alopecia areata. In DNA form, the CDR3 reads TGTGCCAGCAGCCTAAACATAGGTTCACCCCTCCACTTT. Protein sequence: CASSLNIGSPLHF.